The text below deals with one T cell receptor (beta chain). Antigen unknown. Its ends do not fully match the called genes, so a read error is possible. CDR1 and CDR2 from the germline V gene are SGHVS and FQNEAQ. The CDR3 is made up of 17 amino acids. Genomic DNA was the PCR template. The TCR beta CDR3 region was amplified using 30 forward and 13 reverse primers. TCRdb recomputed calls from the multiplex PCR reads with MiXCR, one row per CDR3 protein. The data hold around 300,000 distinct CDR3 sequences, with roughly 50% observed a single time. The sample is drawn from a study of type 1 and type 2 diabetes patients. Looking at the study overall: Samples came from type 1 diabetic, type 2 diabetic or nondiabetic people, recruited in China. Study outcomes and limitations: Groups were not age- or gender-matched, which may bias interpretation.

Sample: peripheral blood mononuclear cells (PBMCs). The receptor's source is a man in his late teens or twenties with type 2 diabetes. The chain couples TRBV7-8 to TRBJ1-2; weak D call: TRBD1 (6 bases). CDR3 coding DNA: TGCGCCAGCAGGCAAGAGGACAGTCTATGGGCTAACTATGGCTACACCTTC. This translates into CASRQEDSLWANYGYTF.